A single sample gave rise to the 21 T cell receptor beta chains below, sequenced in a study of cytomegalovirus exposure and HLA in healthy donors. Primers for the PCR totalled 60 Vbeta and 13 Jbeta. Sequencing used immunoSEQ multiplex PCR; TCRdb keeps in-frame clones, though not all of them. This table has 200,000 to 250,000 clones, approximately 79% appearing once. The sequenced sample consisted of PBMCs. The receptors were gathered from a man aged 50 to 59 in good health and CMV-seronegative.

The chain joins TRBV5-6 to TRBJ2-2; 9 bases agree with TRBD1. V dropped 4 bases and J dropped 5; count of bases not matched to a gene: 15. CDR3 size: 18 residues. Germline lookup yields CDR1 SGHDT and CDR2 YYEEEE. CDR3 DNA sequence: TGTGCCAGCAGCATCGGACAGGGGAGGCCCGAACGGACCGGGGAGCTGTTTTTT. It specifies CASSIGQGRPERTGELFF.

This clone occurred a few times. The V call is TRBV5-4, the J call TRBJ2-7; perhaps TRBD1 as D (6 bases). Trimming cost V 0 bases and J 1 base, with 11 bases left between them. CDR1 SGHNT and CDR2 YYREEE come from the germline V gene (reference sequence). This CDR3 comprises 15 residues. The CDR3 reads CASSLETGPSYEQYF. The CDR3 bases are TGTGCCAGCAGCTTGGAGACAGGCCCATCCTACGAGCAGTACTTC.

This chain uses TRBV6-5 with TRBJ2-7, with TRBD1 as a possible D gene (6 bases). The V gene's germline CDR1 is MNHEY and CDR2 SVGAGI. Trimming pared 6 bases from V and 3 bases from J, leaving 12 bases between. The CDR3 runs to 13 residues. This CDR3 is CASRERDNYEQYF. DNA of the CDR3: TGTGCCAGCAGAGAGAGGGACAACTACGAGCAGTACTTC.

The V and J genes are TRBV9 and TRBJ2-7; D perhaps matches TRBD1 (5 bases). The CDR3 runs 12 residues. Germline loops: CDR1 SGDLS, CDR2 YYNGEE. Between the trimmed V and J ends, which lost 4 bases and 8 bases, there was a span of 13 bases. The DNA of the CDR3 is TGTGCCAGCAGCCCAGGGTTTATGAAGCAGTACTTC. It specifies CASSPGFMKQYF.

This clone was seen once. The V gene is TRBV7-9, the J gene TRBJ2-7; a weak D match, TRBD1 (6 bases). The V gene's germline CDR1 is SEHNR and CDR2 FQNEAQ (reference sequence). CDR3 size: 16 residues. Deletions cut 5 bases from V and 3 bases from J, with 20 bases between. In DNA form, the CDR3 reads TGTGCCAGCAGCACCCACTTACAGGGACCGGACTACGAGCAGTACTTC. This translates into CASSTHLQGPDYEQYF. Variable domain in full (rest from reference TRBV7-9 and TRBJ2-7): DTGVSQNPRHKITKRGQNVTFRCDPISEHNRLYWYRQTLGQGPEFLTYFQNEAQLEKSRLLSDRFSAERPKGSFSTLEIQRTEQGDSAMYLCASSTHLQGPDYEQYFGPGTRLTVT.

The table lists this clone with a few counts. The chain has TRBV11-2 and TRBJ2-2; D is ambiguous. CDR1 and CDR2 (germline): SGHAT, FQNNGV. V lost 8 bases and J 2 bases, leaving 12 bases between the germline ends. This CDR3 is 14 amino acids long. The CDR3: CASSEVINTGELFF. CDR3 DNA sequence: TGTGCCAGCTCAGAGGTGATTAACACCGGGGAGCTGTTTTTT. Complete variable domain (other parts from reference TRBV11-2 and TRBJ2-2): EAGVAQSPRYKIIEKRQSVAFWCNPISGHATLYWYQQILGQGPKLLIQFQNNGVVDDSQLPKDRFSAERLKGVDSTLKIQPAKLEDSAVYLCASSEVINTGELFFGEGSRLTVL.

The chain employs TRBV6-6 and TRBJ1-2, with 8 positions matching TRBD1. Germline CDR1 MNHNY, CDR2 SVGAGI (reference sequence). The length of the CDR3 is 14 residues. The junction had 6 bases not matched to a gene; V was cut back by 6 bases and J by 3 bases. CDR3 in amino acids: CASRRQGSDYGYTF. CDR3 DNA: TGTGCCAGCAGGAGACAGGGGTCCGACTATGGCTACACCTTC.

Written as DNA, the CDR3 is TGTGCTAGTGGTTTGCCGAGGGTCCCAAATGAGCAGTTCTTC. Translation gives CASGLPRVPNEQFF. V gene TRBV12-5 combines with J gene TRBJ2-1; a possible D gene is TRBD2 (5 bases). Trimming took 2 bases from V and 7 from J, leaving 12 bases between them. The germline CDR1 and CDR2 sequences are LGHNT and FRNRAP. This CDR3 region has 14 residues.

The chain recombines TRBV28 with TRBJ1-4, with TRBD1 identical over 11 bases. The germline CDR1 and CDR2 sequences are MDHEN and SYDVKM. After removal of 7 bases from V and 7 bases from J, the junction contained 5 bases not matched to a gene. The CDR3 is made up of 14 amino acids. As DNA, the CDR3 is TGTGCCAGCAATCCTGGGACAGGGGGTGAAAAACTGTTTTTT. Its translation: CASNPGTGGEKLFF.

This CDR3 is CASSHRVSTEAFF. The CDR3 DNA follows: TGTGCCAGTAGCCACAGGGTTAGCACTGAAGCTTTCTTT. This chain uses TRBV19 with TRBJ1-1; weak D call: TRBD1 (6 bases). Germline CDR1 reads LNHDA; CDR2 reads SQIVND (reference sequence). The ends were cut back, 6 bases at V and 4 bases at J, with 12 bases in the middle. The CDR3 sequence is 13 residues long.

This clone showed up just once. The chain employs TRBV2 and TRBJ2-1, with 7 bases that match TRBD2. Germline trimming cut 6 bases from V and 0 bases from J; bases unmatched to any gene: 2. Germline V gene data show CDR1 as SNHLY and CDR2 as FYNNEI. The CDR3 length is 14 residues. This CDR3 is CASRRLASYNEQFF. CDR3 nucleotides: TGTGCCAGCAGGAGACTAGCCTCCTACAATGAGCAGTTCTTC.

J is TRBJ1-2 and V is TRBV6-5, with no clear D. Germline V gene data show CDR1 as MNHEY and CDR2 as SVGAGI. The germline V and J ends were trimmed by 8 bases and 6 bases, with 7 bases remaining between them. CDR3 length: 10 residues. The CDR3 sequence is CASWEHGYTF. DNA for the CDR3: TGTGCCAGCTGGGAGCATGGCTACACCTTC.

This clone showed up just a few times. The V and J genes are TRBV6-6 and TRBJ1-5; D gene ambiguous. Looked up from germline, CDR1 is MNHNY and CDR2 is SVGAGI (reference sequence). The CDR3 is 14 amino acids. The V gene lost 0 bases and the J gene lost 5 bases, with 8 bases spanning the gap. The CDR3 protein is CASSYSTRDQPQHF. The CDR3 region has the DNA TGTGCCAGCAGTTACTCGACGAGGGATCAGCCCCAGCATTTT.

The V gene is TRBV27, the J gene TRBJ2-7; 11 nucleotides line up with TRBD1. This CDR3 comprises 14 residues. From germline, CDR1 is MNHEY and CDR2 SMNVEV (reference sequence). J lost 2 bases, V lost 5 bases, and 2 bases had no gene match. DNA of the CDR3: TGTGCCAGCAGTCGGACAGGGGGCACCTACGAGCAGTACTTC. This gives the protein CASSRTGGTYEQYF.

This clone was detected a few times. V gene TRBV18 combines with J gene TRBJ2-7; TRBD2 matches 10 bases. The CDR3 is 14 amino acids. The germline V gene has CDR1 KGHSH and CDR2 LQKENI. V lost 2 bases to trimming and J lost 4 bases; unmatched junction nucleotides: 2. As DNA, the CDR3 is TGTGCCAGCTCACCAACTAGCGGGACGTACGAGCAGTACTTC. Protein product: CASSPTSGTYEQYF.

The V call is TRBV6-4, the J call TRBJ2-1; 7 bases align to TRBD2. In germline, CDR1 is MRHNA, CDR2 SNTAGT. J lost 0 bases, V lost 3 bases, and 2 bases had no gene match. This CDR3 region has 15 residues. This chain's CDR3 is CASSDVAGSYNEQFF. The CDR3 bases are TGTGCCAGCAGTGATGTAGCGGGCTCCTACAATGAGCAGTTCTTC.

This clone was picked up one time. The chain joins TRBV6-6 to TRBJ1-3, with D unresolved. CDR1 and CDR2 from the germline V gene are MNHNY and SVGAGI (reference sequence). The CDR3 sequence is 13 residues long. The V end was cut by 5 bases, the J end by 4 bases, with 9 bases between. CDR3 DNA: TGTGCCAGCAGTGGAGGTTCCGGAAACACCATATATTTT. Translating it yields CASSGGSGNTIYF.

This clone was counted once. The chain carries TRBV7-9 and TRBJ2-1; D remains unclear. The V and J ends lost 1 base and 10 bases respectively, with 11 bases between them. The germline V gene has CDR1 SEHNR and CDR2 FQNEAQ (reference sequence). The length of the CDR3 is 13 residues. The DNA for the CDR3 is TGTGCCAGCAGCTTAGGAGTTAGTAGAGAGCAGTTCTTC. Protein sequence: CASSLGVSREQFF.

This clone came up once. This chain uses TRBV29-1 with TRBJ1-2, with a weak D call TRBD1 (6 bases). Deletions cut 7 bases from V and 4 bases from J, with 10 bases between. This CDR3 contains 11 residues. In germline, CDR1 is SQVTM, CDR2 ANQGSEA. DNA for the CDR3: TGCAGCGCTAACAGGGTCTATGGCTACACCTTC. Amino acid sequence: CSANRVYGYTF.

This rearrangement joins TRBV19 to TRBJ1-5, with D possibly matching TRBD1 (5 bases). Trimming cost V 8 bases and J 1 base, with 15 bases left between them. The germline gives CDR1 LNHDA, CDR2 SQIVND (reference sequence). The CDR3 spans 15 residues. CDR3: CASSRRGESNQPQHF. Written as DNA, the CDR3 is TGTGCCAGTTCTAGGCGGGGGGAGAGCAATCAGCCCCAGCATTTT.

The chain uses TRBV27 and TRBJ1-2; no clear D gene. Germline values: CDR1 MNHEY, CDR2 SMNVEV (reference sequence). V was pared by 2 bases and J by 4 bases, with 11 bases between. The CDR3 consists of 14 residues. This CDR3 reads CASSLTRTSYGYTF. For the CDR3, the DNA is TGTGCCAGCAGTTTAACCCGTACTAGCTATGGCTACACCTTC.